The clone carrying this T cell receptor beta chain was found once. Germline CDR1 and CDR2: SGHRS and YFSETQ. J was trimmed by 4 bases and V by 3 bases; bases with no gene match: 2. The CDR3 is 15 residues long. This sample stems from a study of blood T cell repertoires in COVID-19. Background on the study: Sites in the United States, Italy and Spain provided acute and convalescent COVID-19 samples. Sources were T cells, B-cell-depleted T cells, or PBMCs; the material itself was cDNA or gDNA.

Sequencing was performed with immunoSEQ multiplex PCR; in TCRdb, only in-frame clones are kept and a portion is missing. The sample contains 70,000 to 95,000 clones, roughly 88% of which appear only once. The sequenced material came from peripheral blood. V is TRBV5-1 and J is TRBJ2-7; 15 positions match TRBD2. The clonotype originates from a man in his fifties with active COVID-19. The CDR3 reads CASSSGLAGGYEQYF. CDR3 nucleotide sequence: TGCGCCAGCAGCTCGGGACTAGCGGGGGGATACGAGCAGTACTTC. The full variable domain, with the rest looked up from reference TRBV5-1 and TRBJ2-7, is KAGVTQTPRYLIKTRGQQVTLSCSPISGHRSVSWYQQTPGQGLQFLFEYFSETQRNKGNFPGRFSGRQFSNSRSEMNVSTLELGDSALYLCASSSGLAGGYEQYFGPGTRLTVT.